What follows are 10 T cell receptor beta chains derived from one specimen sequenced in a study of response to subunit inactivated influenza vaccine. MiXCR, applied by TCRdb to the RT-PCR reads, yields one record per CDR3 protein. Among 500,000 to 600,000 distinct CDR3 sequences listed, 10% to 15% were seen once. The sequenced sample was PBMCs from blood, obtained on the day of vaccination. These receptors were obtained from a man between 45 and 60 years old who received an inactivated influenza vaccine.

This clonotype was observed a handful of times. V usage is TRBV20-1 and J usage is TRBJ1-2; 8 positions match TRBD1. Germline CDR1 reads DFQATT; CDR2 reads SNEGSKA (reference sequence). J gave up 5 bases and V 3 bases, and 5 bases lay outside the gene matches. This CDR3 has 13 amino acids. The CDR3 loop reads CSASLGQGYGYTF. CDR3 DNA sequence: TGCAGTGCTAGCCTCGGACAGGGATATGGCTACACCTTC.

V usage is TRBV12-3 or TRBV12-4 and J usage is TRBJ2-5; D gene unclear. The CDR3 extends over 12 amino acids. Between the trimmed V and J ends, which lost 3 bases and 5 bases, there was a span of 7 bases. CDR3 in amino acids: CASSFRVETQYF. The CDR3 nucleotides read TGTGCCAGCAGTTTTCGCGTGGAGACCCAGTACTTC.

The chain combines TRBV5-1 with TRBJ2-2, with TRBD1 as a possible D gene (6 bases). Deletions cut 3 bases from V and 3 bases from J, with 12 bases between. The CDR3 sequence is 15 residues long. Germline V gene sequence: CDR1 SGHRS, CDR2 YFSETQ. CDR3 loop: CASSYTDRYTGELFF. The CDR3 nucleotides are TGCGCCAGCAGCTATACGGACAGATACACCGGGGAGCTGTTTTTT.

The J gene is TRBJ2-2, the V gene TRBV10-3, with D tentatively TRBD1 (5 bases). CDR1 is ENHRY and CDR2 is SYGVKD in the germline V gene. CDR3 length: 16 amino acids. V lost 6 bases and J 6 bases, leaving 20 bases between the germline ends. The CDR3 sequence: CAISPPAGIGSGELFF. The CDR3 DNA sequence: TGTGCCATCAGCCCCCCTGCAGGGATTGGATCCGGGGAGCTGTTTTTT.

This clonotype came up a few times. The chain employs TRBV5-1 and TRBJ2-5; D is perhaps TRBD1 or TRBD2 (6 bases each). The CDR3 contains 13 residues. V was cut by 5 bases and J by 4 bases, with 12 bases left in between. CDR1 is SGHRS, CDR2 YFSETQ, per germline. CDR3 DNA sequence: TGCGCCAGCAGATGGGGGGCCCGAGAGACCCAGTACTTC. Protein: CASRWGARETQYF.

CDR3 sequence reads: CASSRDGSYNEQFF. The CDR3 DNA reads as TGTGCCAGCAGCAGGGACGGCTCCTACAATGAGCAGTTCTTC. The chain uses TRBV5-6 and TRBJ2-1; either TRBD1 or TRBD2 may supply D (5 bases each). Per germline, CDR1 SGHDT and CDR2 YYEEEE. The ends were cut back, 4 bases at V and 0 bases at J, with 8 bases in the middle. This CDR3 is built from 14 residues.

The sample holds a few counts of this clonotype. The rearrangement links TRBV20-1 to TRBJ2-2, with D unresolved. Germline V gene sequence: CDR1 DFQATT, CDR2 SNEGSKA (reference sequence). Trimming stripped 1 base from V and 6 bases from J, with 12 bases between. This CDR3 comprises 14 residues. This CDR3 reads CSARALPQPGELFF. CDR3 in DNA: TGCAGTGCTAGAGCCCTCCCTCAGCCCGGGGAGCTGTTTTTT.

CDR3 amino acids: CASIGGNYGYTF. As DNA, the CDR3 is TGTGCCAGCATCGGGGGGAACTATGGCTACACCTTC. The rearrangement uses TRBV28 and TRBJ1-2, with a possible D match to TRBD1 (5 bases). Germline CDR1 reads MDHEN; CDR2 reads SYDVKM. Trimming removed 7 bases at V and 2 bases at J, with 8 bases between. This CDR3 has 12 residues.

This clonotype was observed at least ten times. V is TRBV29-1 and J is TRBJ2-3, with D hard to call. The germline V gene encodes CDR1 SQVTM and CDR2 ANQGSEA. This CDR3 is built from 15 residues. With 0 bases removed from V and 1 base from J, the gap between germline ends came to 11 bases. The DNA of the CDR3 is TGCAGCGTTGAAGAAGGAAAGGACGGCACAGATACGCAGTATTTT. Its translation is CSVEEGKDGTDTQYF.

The V gene is TRBV3-1, the J gene TRBJ2-5; no definite D call. Germline V gives CDR1 LGHDT, CDR2 YNNKEL (reference sequence). Trimming took off 6 bases at V and 0 bases at J, with 8 bases between the two ends. CDR3 length: 13 residues. The CDR3 reads CASSTLDQETQYF. DNA for the CDR3: TGTGCCAGCAGTACTCTCGACCAAGAGACCCAGTACTTC.